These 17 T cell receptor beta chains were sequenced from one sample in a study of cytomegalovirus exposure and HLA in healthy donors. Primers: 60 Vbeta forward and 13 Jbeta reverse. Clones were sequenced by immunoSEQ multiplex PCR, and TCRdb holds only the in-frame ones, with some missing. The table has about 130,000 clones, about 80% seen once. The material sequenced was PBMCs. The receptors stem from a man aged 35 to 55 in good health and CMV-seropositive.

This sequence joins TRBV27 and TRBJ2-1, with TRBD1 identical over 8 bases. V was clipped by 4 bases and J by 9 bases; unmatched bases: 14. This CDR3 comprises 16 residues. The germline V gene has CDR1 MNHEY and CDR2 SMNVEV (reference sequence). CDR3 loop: CASSSPTGVIRGEQFF. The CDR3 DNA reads TGTGCCAGCAGTTCCCCGACAGGGGTGATTCGGGGTGAGCAGTTCTTC.

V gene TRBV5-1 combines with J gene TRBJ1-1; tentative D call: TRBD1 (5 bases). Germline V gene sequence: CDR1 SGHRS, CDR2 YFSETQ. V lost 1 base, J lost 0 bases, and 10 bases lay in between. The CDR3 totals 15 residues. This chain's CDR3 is CASSLSGGMNTEAFF. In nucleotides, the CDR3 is TGCGCCAGCAGCTTGTCGGGGGGGATGAACACTGAAGCTTTCTTT.

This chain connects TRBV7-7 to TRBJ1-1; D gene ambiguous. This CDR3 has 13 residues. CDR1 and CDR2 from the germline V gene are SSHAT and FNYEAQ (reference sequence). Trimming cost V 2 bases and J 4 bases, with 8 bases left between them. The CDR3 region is CASSLSVGTEAFF. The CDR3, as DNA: TGTGCCAGCAGCTTATCGGTCGGCACTGAAGCTTTCTTT. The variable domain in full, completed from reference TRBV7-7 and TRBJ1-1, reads GAGVSQSPRYKVTKRGQDVTLRCDPISSHATLYWYQQALGQGPEFLTYFNYEAQPDKSGLPSDRFSAERPEGSISTLTIQRTEQRDSAMYRCASSLSVGTEAFFGQGTRLTVV.

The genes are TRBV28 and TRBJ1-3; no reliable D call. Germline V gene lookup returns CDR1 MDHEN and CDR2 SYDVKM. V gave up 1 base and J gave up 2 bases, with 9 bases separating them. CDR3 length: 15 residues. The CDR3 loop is CASSLSTGAGNTIYF. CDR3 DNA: TGTGCCAGCAGTTTATCGACGGGTGCTGGAAACACCATATATTTT.

In nucleotides, the CDR3 is TGTGCCATCAGTGAGTCACAGGGGACTGAAAAACTGTTTTTT. The encoded protein is CAISESQGTEKLFF. J is TRBJ1-4 and V is TRBV10-3; TRBD1 aligns across 7 bases. The J segment lost 7 bases and the V segment lost 0 bases, leaving 2 bases of the junction unmatched. The CDR3 consists of 14 residues. CDR1 and CDR2 (germline): ENHRY, SYGVKD.

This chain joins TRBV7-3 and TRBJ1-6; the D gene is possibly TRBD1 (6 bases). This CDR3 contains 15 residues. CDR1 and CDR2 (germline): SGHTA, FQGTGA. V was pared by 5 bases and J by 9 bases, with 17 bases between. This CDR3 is CASSAQGGGVSPLHF. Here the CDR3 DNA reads TGTGCCAGCAGCGCACAGGGCGGTGGAGTTTCACCCCTCCACTTT.

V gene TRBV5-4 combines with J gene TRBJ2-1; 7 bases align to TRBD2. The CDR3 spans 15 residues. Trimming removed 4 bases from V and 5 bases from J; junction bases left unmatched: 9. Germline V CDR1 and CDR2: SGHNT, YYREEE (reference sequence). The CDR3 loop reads CASSPDPGGNNEQFF. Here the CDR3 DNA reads TGTGCCAGCAGCCCGGACCCCGGGGGGAACAATGAGCAGTTCTTC.

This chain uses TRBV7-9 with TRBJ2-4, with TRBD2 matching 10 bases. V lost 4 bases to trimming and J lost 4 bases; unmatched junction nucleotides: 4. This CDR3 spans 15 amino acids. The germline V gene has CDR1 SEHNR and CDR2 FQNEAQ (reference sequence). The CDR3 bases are TGTGCCAGCAGCTCCGGGACTAGCGAAAAAAACATTCAGTACTTC. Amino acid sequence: CASSSGTSEKNIQYF.

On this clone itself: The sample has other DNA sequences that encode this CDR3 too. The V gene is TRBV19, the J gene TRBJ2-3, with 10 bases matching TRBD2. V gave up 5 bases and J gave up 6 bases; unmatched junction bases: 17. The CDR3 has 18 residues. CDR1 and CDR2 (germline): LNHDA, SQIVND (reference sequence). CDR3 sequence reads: CASSPIASGRALSDTQYF. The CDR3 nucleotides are TGTGCCAGTAGTCCGATAGCGAGCGGGAGGGCCCTGTCGGATACGCAGTATTTT.

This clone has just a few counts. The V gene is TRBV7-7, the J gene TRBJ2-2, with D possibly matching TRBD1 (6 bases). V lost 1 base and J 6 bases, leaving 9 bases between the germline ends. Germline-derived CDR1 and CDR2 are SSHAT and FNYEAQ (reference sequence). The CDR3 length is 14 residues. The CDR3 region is CASSLGRGPGELFF. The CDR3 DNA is TGTGCCAGCAGCTTAGGCAGGGGACCCGGGGAGCTGTTTTTT.

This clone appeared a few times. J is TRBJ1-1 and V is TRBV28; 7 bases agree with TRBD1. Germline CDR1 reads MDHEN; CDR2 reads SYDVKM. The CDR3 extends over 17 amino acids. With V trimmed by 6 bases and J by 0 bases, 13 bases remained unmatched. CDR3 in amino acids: CASRPQGQRLMNTEAFF. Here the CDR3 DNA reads TGTGCCAGCAGACCCCAGGGACAGCGCCTAATGAACACTGAAGCTTTCTTT.

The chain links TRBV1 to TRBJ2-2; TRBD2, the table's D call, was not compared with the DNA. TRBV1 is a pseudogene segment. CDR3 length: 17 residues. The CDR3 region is CTSSQPWTSGRNRGAVF. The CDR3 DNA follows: TGCACCAGCAGCCAACCCTGGACTAGCGGGAGGAACCGGGGAGCTGTTTTT.

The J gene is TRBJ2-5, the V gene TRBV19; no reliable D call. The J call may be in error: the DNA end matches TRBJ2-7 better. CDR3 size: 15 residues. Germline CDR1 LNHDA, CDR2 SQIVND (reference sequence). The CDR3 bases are TGTGCCAGTAGTATAGATTCTCAACAGTCCTACGAGCAGTACTTC. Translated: CASSIDSQQSYEQYF.

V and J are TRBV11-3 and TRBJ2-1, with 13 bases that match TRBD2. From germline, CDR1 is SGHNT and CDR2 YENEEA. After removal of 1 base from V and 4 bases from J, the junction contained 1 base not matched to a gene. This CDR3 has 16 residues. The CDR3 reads CASSLVTSGRYNEQFF. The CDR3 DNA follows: TGTGCCAGCAGCTTAGTGACTAGCGGGAGGTACAATGAGCAGTTCTTC.

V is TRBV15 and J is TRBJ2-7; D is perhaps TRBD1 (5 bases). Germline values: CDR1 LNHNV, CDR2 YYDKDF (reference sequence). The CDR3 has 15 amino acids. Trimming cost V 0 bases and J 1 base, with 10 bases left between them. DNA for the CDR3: TGTGCCACCAGCAGAGAGCCACAGGCATCCTACGAGCAGTACTTC. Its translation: CATSREPQASYEQYF.

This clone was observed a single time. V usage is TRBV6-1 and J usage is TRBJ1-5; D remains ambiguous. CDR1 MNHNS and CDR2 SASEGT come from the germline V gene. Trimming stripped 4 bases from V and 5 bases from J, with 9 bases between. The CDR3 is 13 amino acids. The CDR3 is CASSASFYQPQHF. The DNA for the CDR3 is TGTGCCAGCAGTGCTTCTTTCTATCAGCCCCAGCATTTT.

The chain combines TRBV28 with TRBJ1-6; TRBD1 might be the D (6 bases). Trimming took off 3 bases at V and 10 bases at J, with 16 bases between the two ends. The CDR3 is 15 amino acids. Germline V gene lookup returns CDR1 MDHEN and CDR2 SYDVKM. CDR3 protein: CASSFLGRGYSPLHF. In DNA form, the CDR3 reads TGTGCCAGCAGTTTCCTGGGCAGGGGATACTCACCCCTCCACTTT.